One and the same sample provided the 30 T cell receptor beta chains below, sequenced in a study of cytomegalovirus exposure and HLA in healthy donors (dated by TCRdb to between 2016 and 2019). Library method: the immunoSEQ multiplex PCR assay. TCRdb obtained this table from immuneACCESS and retained in-frame rearrangements with V and J assigned. These tables miss some clones; where compared with another copy, unresolved V genes account for less than half of the shortfall, and the remainder is unexplained. Here the sample has some 83,000 clones; about 94% occur a single time. The ten largest clones take up approximately 2% of the sample. The sample was PBMCs. Receptors originate from a woman aged 18-29 years in good health and CMV-seronegative.

This clone has a handful of counts. At one end the junction does not follow the germline gene, possibly because of a read error. This sequence joins TRBV15 and TRBJ2-7, with D tentatively TRBD1 (6 bases). Looked up from germline, CDR1 is LNHNV and CDR2 is YYDKDF (reference sequence). This CDR3 is built from 15 residues. The CDR3, as DNA: TGTGCCACCAGCACCAGCCAGGGGTCCTCCAACGAGCAGTACTTC. Translating it yields CATSTSQGSSNEQYF. Looking up the rest from reference TRBV15 and TRBJ2-7 gives the full variable domain: DAMVIQNPRYQVTQFGKPVTLSCSQTLNHNVMYWYQQKSSQAPKLLFHYYDKDFNNEADTPDNFQSRRPNTSFCFLDIRSPGLGDTAMYLCATSTSQGSSNEQYFGPGTRLTVT.

Only a few counts were recorded for this clone. The chain recombines TRBV19 with TRBJ1-6, with D perhaps matching TRBD1 (6 bases). This CDR3 spans 14 amino acids. V gave up 7 bases and J gave up 7 bases, with 14 bases separating them. Germline loops: CDR1 LNHDA, CDR2 SQIVND (reference sequence). The CDR3 DNA reads as TGTGCCAGTACGCCGGGGACACCAAATTCACCCCTCCACTTT. It codes for CASTPGTPNSPLHF.

J is TRBJ2-7 and V is TRBV7-8, with D perhaps TRBD2 (5 bases). Germline assignment: CDR1 SGHVS and CDR2 FQNEAQ. Trimming cost V 2 bases and J 3 bases, with 20 bases left between them. The length of the CDR3 is 17 residues. The CDR3 nucleotides are TGTGCCAGCAGCTTATTCGGGATGACCGGCCAACGCTACGAGCAGTACTTC. It codes for CASSLFGMTGQRYEQYF.

The V and J genes are TRBV27 and TRBJ2-1; 9 nucleotides agree with TRBD1. This CDR3 has 13 amino acids. Trimming took 5 bases from V and 6 from J; bases not matched to a gene: 2. Germline loops: CDR1 MNHEY, CDR2 SMNVEV (reference sequence). The CDR3 sequence: CASSLQGANEQFF. The CDR3 DNA reads as TGTGCCAGCAGTCTACAGGGGGCCAATGAGCAGTTCTTC.

The CDR3 sequence: CASSLYSGGNEKLFF. CDR3 nucleotides: TGCGCCAGCAGCTTATACAGCGGTGGTAATGAAAAACTGTTTTTT. The V gene is TRBV5-1, the J gene TRBJ1-4; no clear D. Germline V gives CDR1 SGHRS, CDR2 YFSETQ. V was shortened by 2 bases and J by 4 bases, with 12 bases between the two germline ends. CDR3 size: 15 residues.

The chain employs TRBV4-1 and TRBJ1-1; tentative D call: TRBD1 (6 bases). CDR1 is MGHRA, CDR2 YSYEKL, per germline. Trimming cost V 4 bases and J 1 base, with 13 bases left between them. CDR3 size: 15 residues. The CDR3 DNA sequence: TGCGCCAGCAGCCCACAGGACAGCCGGAACACTGAAGCTTTCTTT. Translating it yields CASSPQDSRNTEAFF.

Here the CDR3 reads CASSSLTGVGGYTF. The DNA of the CDR3 is TGTGCCAGCAGCTCCCTGACCGGGGTAGGAGGCTACACCTTC. The chain uses TRBV11-2 and TRBJ1-2; no definite D call. This CDR3 is built from 14 residues. V was clipped by 4 bases and J by 8 bases, with 17 bases between them. CDR1 is SGHAT and CDR2 is FQNNGV in the germline V gene.

This clone was recorded only once. This sequence joins TRBV21-1 and TRBJ1-5; no DNA check was done on the table's D call, TRBD1. TRBV21-1 is a listed pseudogene. The CDR3 contains 15 residues. The CDR3 loop is CASSIGDRFDQPQHF. The CDR3 DNA is TGTGCCAGCAGCATAGGGGACAGATTCGACCAGCCCCAGCATTTT.

The V and J genes are TRBV6-4 and TRBJ2-1; 7 bases map to TRBD2. V gave up 0 bases and J gave up 7 bases; unmatched junction bases: 9. The V gene's germline CDR1 is MRHNA and CDR2 SNTAGT. The CDR3 sequence is 16 residues long. The CDR3 sequence is CASSDSGGSGRNEQFF. DNA of the CDR3: TGTGCCAGCAGTGACTCGGGCGGGAGCGGCCGGAATGAGCAGTTCTTC.

The gene calls are TRBV11-1 and TRBJ2-3; TRBD2 might be the D (5 bases). Germline V gene sequence: CDR1 SGHAT, CDR2 FQDESV (reference sequence). CDR3 length equals 14 residues. V lost 5 bases and J 5 bases, leaving 14 bases between the germline ends. The CDR3 here is CASSPTPEVDTQYF. CDR3 coding DNA: TGTGCCAGCAGCCCGACCCCGGAGGTAGATACGCAGTATTTT.

The rearrangement links TRBV27 to TRBJ2-1; 9 positions match TRBD2. Trimming took 3 bases from V and 2 from J; bases not matched to a gene: 5. CDR3 length: 16 residues. CDR1 is MNHEY, CDR2 SMNVEV, per germline (reference sequence). CDR3 sequence (DNA): TGTGCCAGCAGTTTCTCCATAGCGGGAGCCTACAATGAGCAGTTCTTC. Protein: CASSFSIAGAYNEQFF.

The chain joins TRBV19 to TRBJ2-7; 7 bases line up with TRBD2. Germline CDR1 reads LNHDA; CDR2 reads SQIVND (reference sequence). This CDR3 has 14 amino acids. V lost 3 bases and J lost 5; bases outside the gene matches: 7. The CDR3 DNA reads as TGTGCCAGTAGTATGTCAGTAGGGAGGGACGAGCAGTACTTC. Protein: CASSMSVGRDEQYF.

The rearrangement joins TRBV5-1 to TRBJ2-5; TRBD1 aligns across 8 bases. Germline CDR1 SGHRS, CDR2 YFSETQ. CDR3 length: 15 amino acids. With 3 bases clipped from V and 4 bases from J, the junction kept 8 bases outside the gene matches. As DNA, the CDR3 is TGCGCCAGCAGCTCCAGGGAACAGGGGGGAGAGACCCAGTACTTC. It encodes CASSSREQGGETQYF.

The J gene is TRBJ2-2, the V gene TRBV4-1; 8 bases match TRBD2. V was pared by 2 bases and J by 0 bases, with 14 bases of the junction left unmatched. The CDR3 consists of 20 residues. Germline V lookup: CDR1 MGHRA, CDR2 YSYEKL. For the CDR3, the DNA is TGCGCCAGCAGCCAATACGTGCGACCTAAAGCGGGGGCGAACACCGGGGAGCTGTTTTTT. Its protein product is CASSQYVRPKAGANTGELFF.

This chain connects TRBV5-1 to TRBJ2-1; D is unresolved. The CDR3 runs 15 residues. Germline CDR1 reads SGHRS; CDR2 reads YFSETQ. Trimming took off 6 bases at V and 4 bases at J, with 17 bases between the two ends. Written as DNA, the CDR3 is TGCGCCAGCATGTTCACTCTTGAAACTTACAATGAGCAGTTCTTC. Its protein is CASMFTLETYNEQFF.

The chain uses TRBV2 and TRBJ1-4; D possibly corresponds to TRBD1 (5 bases). Germline V gene lookup returns CDR1 SNHLY and CDR2 FYNNEI. The CDR3 covers 15 residues. V was pared by 7 bases and J by 7 bases, with 19 bases between. The CDR3 here is CASTEWGETVEKLFF. DNA of the CDR3: TGTGCCAGCACTGAGTGGGGGGAGACGGTTGAAAAACTGTTTTTT.

CDR3 DNA: TGTGCCAGCAGCTTAACTAGCGGGAGGGCACGTTCCAAAAACATTCAGTACTTC. Amino acids: CASSLTSGRARSKNIQYF. The V and J genes are TRBV11-2 and TRBJ2-4, with TRBD2 matching 13 bases. Trimming at V came to 2 bases and at J to 2 bases, leaving 6 bases not matched to a gene. The germline gives CDR1 SGHAT, CDR2 FQNNGV. This CDR3 contains 18 residues.

This clone came up once. The V and J genes are TRBV2 and TRBJ1-2, with 8 nucleotides matching TRBD1. This CDR3 region has 15 residues. CDR1 is SNHLY and CDR2 is FYNNEI in the germline V gene. The V gene end was trimmed by 6 bases and the J gene end by 0 bases; junction bases not matched to a gene: 6. DNA of the CDR3: TGTGCCAGCAGGGGGACAGGCCCGACTAACTATGGCTACACCTTC. It codes for CASRGTGPTNYGYTF.

This chain uses TRBV2 with TRBJ2-7; 12 nucleotides align to TRBD1. The CDR3 is 15 amino acids. V shed 7 bases, J shed 4 bases, and the junction held 8 bases outside the gene matches. Per the germline V gene, CDR1 is SNHLY and CDR2 is FYNNEI. The CDR3 loop is CASIRPGQGAYEQYF. CDR3 nucleotides: TGTGCCAGCATACGACCGGGACAGGGGGCTTACGAGCAGTACTTC.

This chain uses TRBV18 with TRBJ1-2; perhaps TRBD1 as D (5 bases). V gave up 3 bases and J gave up 2 bases, with 7 bases separating them. In germline, CDR1 is KGHSH, CDR2 LQKENI. This CDR3 spans 13 amino acids. Here the CDR3 DNA reads TGTGCCAGCTCACCGACAGCGAACTATGGCTACACCTTC. This gives the protein CASSPTANYGYTF.

The genes are TRBV28 and TRBJ2-2; D is perhaps TRBD1 (5 bases). CDR3 length: 16 amino acids. Germline CDR1 reads MDHEN; CDR2 reads SYDVKM. Between the trimmed V and J ends, which lost 6 bases and 3 bases, there was a span of 17 bases. CDR3 loop: CASSQRKTAYTGELFF. The DNA of the CDR3 is TGTGCCAGCAGCCAAAGAAAGACAGCCTACACCGGGGAGCTGTTTTTT.

Only one count was recorded for this clone. The chain has TRBV5-1 and TRBJ2-7; 11 bases align to TRBD2. The germline V gene encodes CDR1 SGHRS and CDR2 YFSETQ. The length of the CDR3 is 16 residues. V lost 4 bases, J lost 4 bases, and 10 bases stayed unmatched. In DNA form, the CDR3 reads TGCGCCAGCAGCCCGAGTAGCGGGAGGGCCACGTACGAGCAGTACTTC. This gives the protein CASSPSSGRATYEQYF.

The V and J genes are TRBV2 and TRBJ1-5; D possibly corresponds to TRBD1 (6 bases). The germline V gene has CDR1 SNHLY and CDR2 FYNNEI. The V end lost 7 bases, the J end lost 0 bases, and 16 bases lay between the germline ends. This CDR3 region has 16 residues. CDR3 protein: CASKGGGALSNQPQHF. In DNA form, the CDR3 reads TGTGCCAGCAAAGGTGGGGGGGCTCTTAGCAATCAGCCCCAGCATTTT.

This clone showed up just once. The V and J genes are TRBV5-1 and TRBJ2-1; 9 bases line up with TRBD2. The J segment lost 3 bases and the V segment lost 2 bases, leaving 3 bases of the junction unmatched. CDR3 length: 15 residues. CDR1 and CDR2 (germline): SGHRS, YFSETQ. CDR3 DNA: TGCGCCAGCAGCTTTTTGACTAGCGGCTACAATGAGCAGTTCTTC. Residues: CASSFLTSGYNEQFF.

The chain employs TRBV11-2 and TRBJ2-3; 11 positions agree with TRBD1. J was trimmed by 4 bases and V by 1 base; bases with no gene match: 4. This CDR3 contains 16 residues. Germline-derived CDR1 and CDR2 are SGHAT and FQNNGV. The CDR3 protein is CASSLVGGQGADTQYF. CDR3 DNA sequence: TGTGCCAGCAGCTTAGTAGGGGGACAGGGGGCAGATACGCAGTATTTT.

This clone was seen just once. V is TRBV30 and J is TRBJ1-2; no firm D call. The CDR3 spans 12 residues. V lost 0 bases, J lost 13 bases, and 15 bases lay in between. From germline, CDR1 is GTSNPN and CDR2 SVGIG (reference sequence). The CDR3 protein is CAWSVPGRGPTF. CDR3 nucleotide sequence: TGTGCCTGGAGTGTACCGGGGAGAGGACCCACCTTC.

This chain joins TRBV7-9 and TRBJ2-7; TRBD2 might be the D (5 bases). CDR1 SEHNR and CDR2 FQNEAQ come from the germline V gene (reference sequence). The CDR3 covers 13 residues. The V gene lost 3 bases and the J gene lost 0 bases, with 6 bases spanning the gap. CDR3 DNA sequence: TGTGCCAGCAGCTTGGGAGTCTCCTACGAGCAGTACTTC. Its translation is CASSLGVSYEQYF.

A word on this clone: Other nucleotide sequences in the sample specify the same CDR3. This chain links TRBV27 with TRBJ1-2; 7 bases map to TRBD1. J was trimmed by 2 bases and V by 5 bases; bases with no gene match: 2. CDR3 size: 13 residues. Germline V lookup: CDR1 MNHEY, CDR2 SMNVEV (reference sequence). The CDR3 region has the DNA TGTGCCAGCAGTCTGACAGGGAACTATGGCTACACCTTC. This sequence encodes CASSLTGNYGYTF.

The chain links TRBV2 to TRBJ1-5; 7 nucleotides match TRBD1. V gave up 6 bases and J gave up 6 bases; unmatched junction bases: 8. CDR1 is SNHLY and CDR2 is FYNNEI in the germline V gene. The CDR3 is made up of 14 amino acids. CDR3: CASSPGTVGQPQHF. The CDR3 coding sequence is TGTGCCAGCAGCCCAGGGACAGTGGGTCAGCCCCAGCATTTT.

The CDR3, as DNA: TGTGCCAGCAGCTCACTAGCGGGGGGGTCAGAGACCCAGTACTTC. It translates to CASSSLAGGSETQYF. The chain is built from TRBV7-2 and TRBJ2-5, with TRBD2 matching 13 bases. The CDR3 extends over 15 amino acids. CDR1 and CDR2 (germline): SGHTA, FQGNSA. The ends lost 4 bases at V and 4 bases at J; junction bases unmatched: 3.